The rows below give T cell receptor beta chains drawn from one sample of a study of T-cell reconstitution after alpha-beta-depleted transplantation in children. A single record per CDR3 protein comes from TCRdb applying MiXCR to the PCR reads. Of approximately 270,000 distinct CDR3 sequences listed, roughly a quarter are singletons. Source: PBMCs, mostly from graft donor cells, taken 360 days after TCRalphabeta/CD19-depleted stem cell transplant. The receptors come from a female patient aged 2-15 years who had a stem cell transplant for congenital amegakaryocytic thrombocytopenia, so the T cells may come from the graft donor. Both conserved end residues are part of each CDR3. A D gene is named only where the DNA matches it firmly. Size tells how often a clone was seen (once, few, many) or the class of an expanded clone, and some rows leave it out.

J gene: TRBJ2-7
D gene: .
clone size: .
V gene: TRBV6-2/TRBV6-3
CDR3 DNA: TGTGCCAGCAGTTACTCGACGAGCGGCGATAACGGATACGAGCAGTACTTC
CDR3 protein: CASSYSTSGDNGYEQYF

J gene: TRBJ2-3
D gene: TRBD2
clone size: .
V gene: TRBV6-2/TRBV6-3
CDR3 DNA: TGTGCCAGCAGTTACGGGACTAGCGTCTGGACCACAGATACGCAGTATTTT
CDR3 protein: CASSYGTSVWTTDTQYF

J gene: TRBJ2-3
D gene: .
clone size: many
V gene: TRBV2
CDR3 DNA: TGTGCCAGCAAAAGTCCAGATACGCAGTATTTT
CDR3 protein: CASKSPDTQYF

J gene: TRBJ1-2
D gene: .
clone size: .
V gene: TRBV5-6
CDR3 DNA: TGTGCCAGCAGCCCCCAACGAATAGACCGTGGCTACACCTTC
CDR3 protein: CASSPQRIDRGYTF

J gene: TRBJ2-5
D gene: TRBD2
clone size: few
V gene: TRBV14
CDR3 DNA: TGTGCCAGCAGCCATACGGGACTATTTTTCCAAGAGACCCAGTACTTC
CDR3 protein: CASSHTGLFFQETQYF

J gene: TRBJ2-3
D gene: .
clone size: few
V gene: TRBV7-2
CDR3 DNA: TGTGCCAGCAGCCAATCCAATACGCAGTATTTT
CDR3 protein: CASSQSNTQYF

J gene: TRBJ2-7
D gene: TRBD2
clone size: .
V gene: TRBV4-3
CDR3 DNA: TGCGCCAGCAGCCTCAGGGCGGGAGGGCCCGAGCAGTACTTC
CDR3 protein: CASSLRAGGPEQYF

J gene: TRBJ2-3
D gene: TRBD2
clone size: .
V gene: TRBV2
CDR3 DNA: TGTGCCAGCAGGCGGGAGACTACCCCGGTCGGAGATACGCAGTATTTT
CDR3 protein: CASRRETTPVGDTQYF

J gene: TRBJ2-3
D gene: TRBD1
clone size: .
V gene: TRBV6-2/TRBV6-3
CDR3 DNA: TGTGCCAGCAGTCGACAGGGCCTAAGCACAGATACGCAGTATTTT
CDR3 protein: CASSRQGLSTDTQYF

J gene: TRBJ2-1
D gene: TRBD2
clone size: .
V gene: TRBV14
CDR3 DNA: TGTGCCAGCAGCCCCTGGACTAGCGGGGGGTTTAATGAGCAGTTCTTC
CDR3 protein: CASSPWTSGGFNEQFF

J gene: TRBJ2-7
D gene: .
clone size: .
V gene: TRBV15
CDR3 DNA: TGTGCCACCAGCAGAGGTGACAGGTCCTTTGCCGAGCAGTACTTC
CDR3 protein: CATSRGDRSFAEQYF

J gene: TRBJ2-5
D gene: .
clone size: few
V gene: TRBV24-1
CDR3 DNA: TGTGCCACCAGTGAGGGGACGGCGCTACAAGAGACCCAGTACTTC
CDR3 protein: CATSEGTALQETQYF

J gene: TRBJ2-3
D gene: TRBD2
clone size: many
V gene: TRBV20-1
CDR3 DNA: TGCAGTGCTAGAGTAGGCGGGAGTACAGATACGCAGTATTTT
CDR3 protein: CSARVGGSTDTQYF

J gene: TRBJ1-1
D gene: .
clone size: many
V gene: TRBV27
CDR3 DNA: TGTGCCAGCGGGAGAGAGGGTTGGGCTGAAGCTTTCTTT
CDR3 protein: CASGREGWAEAFF

J gene: TRBJ1-2
D gene: .
clone size: .
V gene: TRBV14
CDR3 DNA: TGTGCCAGCAGACCACAGGGATCTGGTAATGGCTACACCTTC
CDR3 protein: CASRPQGSGNGYTF

J gene: TRBJ2-3
D gene: .
clone size: few
V gene: TRBV6-2/TRBV6-3
CDR3 DNA: TGTGCCAGCAGTTACTCGGCTAGCAGTCCCGATACGCAGTATTTT
CDR3 protein: CASSYSASSPDTQYF

J gene: TRBJ2-5
D gene: .
clone size: many
V gene: TRBV29-1
CDR3 DNA: TGCAGCGTTGATGGGGGGCTAAAGCTGATAGAGACCCAGTACTTC
CDR3 protein: CSVDGGLKLIETQYF

J gene: TRBJ1-4
D gene: .
clone size: .
V gene: TRBV20-1
CDR3 DNA: TGCAGTGCTAGGGGTCCGTCGGGGGGCTCCTATGAAAAACTGTTTTTT
CDR3 protein: CSARGPSGGSYEKLFF

J gene: TRBJ1-1
D gene: .
clone size: .
V gene: TRBV10-3
CDR3 DNA: TGTGCCATCAGGTGGTCCGGGGGCGCTGAAGCTTTCTTT
CDR3 protein: CAIRWSGGAEAFF

J gene: TRBJ2-7
D gene: TRBD1
clone size: .
V gene: TRBV6-5
CDR3 DNA: TGTGCCAGCAGTTACGAGACAGGGGGGGACTACGGGCAGTACTTC
CDR3 protein: CASSYETGGDYGQYF

J gene: TRBJ2-1
D gene: TRBD1
clone size: many
V gene: TRBV10-3
CDR3 DNA: TGTGCCATCAGGGGGACAGGGAATGAGCAGTTCTTC
CDR3 protein: CAIRGTGNEQFF

J gene: TRBJ2-1
D gene: .
clone size: .
V gene: TRBV30
CDR3 DNA: TGTGCCTGGAGTGTGCGGCAGACCTACAATGAGCAGTTCTTC
CDR3 protein: CAWSVRQTYNEQFF

J gene: TRBJ1-3
D gene: .
clone size: .
V gene: TRBV12-3/TRBV12-4
CDR3 DNA: TGTGCCAGCAGTTTAGTAGGGTTGGGAGGAAACACCATATATTTT
CDR3 protein: CASSLVGLGGNTIYF

J gene: TRBJ2-1
D gene: .
clone size: .
V gene: TRBV20-1
CDR3 DNA: TGCAGTGCTAGTTCCGGGACATATTACAATGAGCAGTTCTTC
CDR3 protein: CSASSGTYYNEQFF

J gene: TRBJ2-2
D gene: .
clone size: .
V gene: TRBV5-1
CDR3 DNA: TGCGCCAGCAGCACTATACAGGGACCCGGGGAGCTGTTTTTT
CDR3 protein: CASSTIQGPGELFF

J gene: TRBJ2-3
D gene: TRBD1
clone size: .
V gene: TRBV5-1
CDR3 DNA: TGCGCCAGCAGCTGGATGACAGGGGTAGCGCCATATACGCAGTATTTT
CDR3 protein: CASSWMTGVAPYTQYF

J gene: TRBJ2-3
D gene: .
clone size: .
V gene: TRBV12-3/TRBV12-4
CDR3 DNA: TGTGCCAGCAGTATGACCCGCACAGATACGCAGTATTTT
CDR3 protein: CASSMTRTDTQYF

J gene: TRBJ2-7
D gene: .
clone size: .
V gene: TRBV28
CDR3 DNA: TGTGCCAGCAGCCTTTCTCTTCCCTACGAGCAGTACTTC
CDR3 protein: CASSLSLPYEQYF

J gene: TRBJ2-1
D gene: .
clone size: many
V gene: TRBV6-5
CDR3 DNA: TGTGCCAGCAGTTACCAGATTCCCGGCGCGCCTCGCAATGAGCAGTTCTTC
CDR3 protein: CASSYQIPGAPRNEQFF

J gene: TRBJ1-2
D gene: .
clone size: few
V gene: TRBV7-9
CDR3 DNA: TGTGCCAGCAGCAAATATCAAGAAAACTATGGCTACACCTTC
CDR3 protein: CASSKYQENYGYTF

J gene: TRBJ1-3
D gene: .
clone size: many
V gene: TRBV10-3
CDR3 DNA: TGTGCCATCAGCTCAGGGTACCGCTCTGGAAACACCATATATTTT
CDR3 protein: CAISSGYRSGNTIYF

J gene: TRBJ2-7
D gene: TRBD1
clone size: few
V gene: TRBV15
CDR3 DNA: TGTGCCACCAGAGCCGGGACAGGGGGTTCCTACGAGCAGTACTTC
CDR3 protein: CATRAGTGGSYEQYF

J gene: TRBJ1-1
D gene: .
clone size: few
V gene: TRBV12-3/TRBV12-4
CDR3 DNA: TGTGCCAGCACCGAACAGTTAAACACTGAAGCTTTCTTT
CDR3 protein: CASTEQLNTEAFF

J gene: TRBJ1-1
D gene: TRBD1
clone size: .
V gene: TRBV5-1
CDR3 DNA: TGCGCCAGCAGCCAGGACAGGGGACGCACTGAAGCTTTCTTT
CDR3 protein: CASSQDRGRTEAFF

J gene: TRBJ2-3
D gene: .
clone size: .
V gene: TRBV7-9
CDR3 DNA: TGTGCCAGCAGCTTAACGGGACACCTTCCTATGAGGGTTTTGCAGTATTTT
CDR3 protein: CASSLTGHLPMRVLQYF

J gene: TRBJ2-1
D gene: .
clone size: few
V gene: TRBV15
CDR3 DNA: TGTGCCACCAGCGGAAAAGGATGGTACAATGAGCAGTTCTTC
CDR3 protein: CATSGKGWYNEQFF

J gene: TRBJ2-7
D gene: .
clone size: .
V gene: TRBV20-1
CDR3 DNA: TGCAGTGCTAGAGATCGGGGGGCACGTTACGAGCAGTACTTC
CDR3 protein: CSARDRGARYEQYF

J gene: TRBJ1-1
D gene: .
clone size: many
V gene: TRBV20-1
CDR3 DNA: TGCAGTGCTGCCCGAGGACGGGCGAACACTGAAGCTTTCTTT
CDR3 protein: CSAARGRANTEAFF

J gene: TRBJ1-2
D gene: .
clone size: few
V gene: TRBV9
CDR3 DNA: TGTGCCAGCAGCGTTCGGGACTCGAGGGGCTACACCTTC
CDR3 protein: CASSVRDSRGYTF

J gene: TRBJ2-7
D gene: .
clone size: .
V gene: TRBV6-5
CDR3 DNA: TGTGCCAGCAGTTATATGACCCGGGCCCTGTCCTACGAGCAGTACTTC
CDR3 protein: CASSYMTRALSYEQYF

J gene: TRBJ2-1
D gene: TRBD2
clone size: few
V gene: TRBV5-1
CDR3 DNA: TGCGCCAGCAGCTTCTCTAGCGGGTGGACCAATGAGCAGTTCTTC
CDR3 protein: CASSFSSGWTNEQFF

J gene: TRBJ2-3
D gene: .
clone size: .
V gene: TRBV10-3
CDR3 DNA: TGTGCCATCGGACGACTAGTTTCTAGCACAGATACGCAGTATTTT
CDR3 protein: CAIGRLVSSTDTQYF

J gene: TRBJ1-2
D gene: .
clone size: .
V gene: TRBV18
CDR3 DNA: TGTGCCAGCTCACCCTCGACAGGACCCTACTCTGGCTACACCTTC
CDR3 protein: CASSPSTGPYSGYTF

J gene: TRBJ2-1
D gene: TRBD2
clone size: .
V gene: TRBV7-9
CDR3 DNA: TGTGCCAGCAGCTTACCGACTAGCGGGCGGGTTAACAATGAGCAGTTCTTC
CDR3 protein: CASSLPTSGRVNNEQFF

J gene: TRBJ2-4
D gene: TRBD2
clone size: many
V gene: TRBV5-1
CDR3 DNA: TGCGCCAGCTTGCTAGCGGGGGGGAAAAACATTCAGTACTTC
CDR3 protein: CASLLAGGKNIQYF

J gene: TRBJ2-1
D gene: .
clone size: .
V gene: TRBV5-1
CDR3 DNA: TGCGCCAGCAGCTTGGTCCCCGGCTACAATGAGCAGTTCTTC
CDR3 protein: CASSLVPGYNEQFF

J gene: TRBJ2-7
D gene: TRBD2
clone size: .
V gene: TRBV28
CDR3 DNA: TGTGCCAGCAGTTTGCCCGGGACTAGCGGGAGATCGCCCTACGAGCAGTACTTC
CDR3 protein: CASSLPGTSGRSPYEQYF

J gene: TRBJ2-6
D gene: .
clone size: .
V gene: TRBV12-3/TRBV12-4
CDR3 DNA: TGTGCCAGCAGTCTCTATAAGGTCTCTGGGGCCAACGTCCTGACTTTC
CDR3 protein: CASSLYKVSGANVLTF

J gene: TRBJ1-5
D gene: TRBD1
clone size: .
V gene: TRBV20-1
CDR3 DNA: TGCAGTGCTAGACCTCACCTTCTGACAGGGAAGTTAATGGGCAATCAGCCTCAGCATTTT
CDR3 protein: CSARPHLLTGKLMGNQPQHF

J gene: TRBJ2-7
D gene: .
clone size: .
V gene: TRBV6-1
CDR3 DNA: TGTGCCATTGGGAGCGGCCCTGCCTACGAGCAGTACTTC
CDR3 protein: CAIGSGPAYEQYF

J gene: TRBJ1-2
D gene: .
clone size: .
V gene: TRBV30
CDR3 DNA: TGTGCCTGGATGTCCGGGGGGGTTGGCTACACCTTC
CDR3 protein: CAWMSGGVGYTF

J gene: TRBJ1-1
D gene: .
clone size: .
V gene: TRBV20-1
CDR3 DNA: TGCAGTGCTCAACAGGGATTGAACACTGAAGCTTTCTTT
CDR3 protein: CSAQQGLNTEAFF

J gene: TRBJ1-5
D gene: .
clone size: .
V gene: TRBV3-1
CDR3 DNA: TGTGCCAGCAGCCAAGAGCCCCTGCAGGGGTTTCAGCCCCAGCATTTT
CDR3 protein: CASSQEPLQGFQPQHF